Below are 27 T cell receptor beta chains sequenced from a single sample in a study of T-cell reconstitution after alpha-beta-depleted transplantation in children. Unique molecular identifiers were incorporated into the prepared TCRbeta library. Each CDR3 protein is one row after TCRdb ran MiXCR on the PCR reads. The table shows fewer than 550,000 distinct CDR3 sequences, with about 10% occurring only once. The material sequenced was PBMCs, mostly from graft donor cells, taken 180 days after TCRalphabeta/CD19-depleted stem cell transplant. Receptor source: a female patient aged 2-10 years who had a stem cell transplant for aplastic anemia, so the T cells may come from the graft donor.

The V gene is TRBV5-5, the J gene TRBJ2-6; D may be TRBD2 (6 bases). V was clipped by 1 base and J by 3 bases, with 8 bases between them. The CDR3 covers 15 residues. The germline CDR1 and CDR2 sequences are SGHKS and YYEKEE (reference sequence). The CDR3 coding sequence is TGTGCCAGCAGCTTGTCGGGGGTTGGGGCCAACGTCCTGACTTTC. Protein sequence: CASSLSGVGANVLTF. Together with reference TRBV5-5 and TRBJ2-6, the CDR3 gives the full variable domain: DAGVTQSPTHLIKTRGQQVTLRCSPISGHKSVSWYQQVLGQGPQFIFQYYEKEERGRGNFPDRFSARQFPNYSSELNVNALLLGDSALYLCASSLSGVGANVLTFGAGSRLTVL.

This clonotype turned up a few times. The chain uses TRBV29-1 and TRBJ1-2, with a possible D match to TRBD1 (6 bases). The V gene's germline CDR1 is SQVTM and CDR2 ANQGSEA. The V end was cut by 7 bases, the J end by 7 bases, with 16 bases between. The length of the CDR3 is 12 residues. CDR3 in DNA: TGCAGCGGGACAGAAAGGGACGGTGGCTACACCTTC. Its translation: CSGTERDGGYTF.

This clonotype was seen only a few times. V is TRBV5-6 and J is TRBJ2-4; 8 nucleotides align to TRBD1. V lost 4 bases, J lost 6 bases, and 9 bases stayed unmatched. Germline CDR1 SGHDT, CDR2 YYEEEE. The CDR3 has 15 amino acids. The CDR3 DNA reads TGTGCCAGCAGCATCCGCGGGACAGGTTTAAACATTCAGTACTTC. Translated: CASSIRGTGLNIQYF.

This clonotype was recorded many times. This rearrangement joins TRBV12-3 or TRBV12-4 to TRBJ2-2, with a tentative D call TRBD2 (5 bases). This CDR3 comprises 13 residues. The V end lost 11 bases, the J end lost 4 bases, and 14 bases lay between the germline ends. The CDR3 reads CAGHAGLTGELFF. CDR3 coding DNA: TGTGCCGGCCACGCGGGTCTCACCGGGGAGCTGTTTTTT.

This clonotype was seen many times. The chain uses TRBV12-3 or TRBV12-4 and TRBJ1-4; no firm D call. V was shortened by 3 bases and J by 10 bases, with 6 bases between the two germline ends. This CDR3 is 11 amino acids long. In DNA, the CDR3 is TGTGCCAGCAGTTTTATGGGAAAACTGTTTTTT. Residues: CASSFMGKLFF.

The chain links TRBV6-5 to TRBJ2-3; TRBD1 aligns across 8 bases. The CDR3 consists of 16 residues. The V gene end was trimmed by 0 bases and the J gene end by 3 bases; junction bases not matched to a gene: 5. Germline V gives CDR1 MNHEY, CDR2 SVGAGI. The CDR3 nucleotides read TGTGCCAGCAGTTACTCGGGCAGGGGGCGAACAGATACGCAGTATTTT. Amino acid sequence: CASSYSGRGRTDTQYF.

This clonotype was recorded a few times. The V call is TRBV28, the J call TRBJ2-5, with TRBD2 identical over 7 bases. V lost 4 bases and J lost 7; bases outside the gene matches: 18. The CDR3 loop spans 17 amino acids. In germline, CDR1 is MDHEN, CDR2 SYDVKM. CDR3 DNA sequence: TGTGCCAGCAGTTCCCCCCGCGGGCGGGAGAGGGCAAGGACCCAGTACTTC. This codes for CASSSPRGRERARTQYF.

This clonotype came up a few times. The genes are TRBV7-8 and TRBJ2-7; the match to TRBD1 covers 12 bases. The V segment lost 1 base and the J segment 4 bases; nucleotides outside the gene matches: 8. CDR3 length: 17 amino acids. Germline lookup yields CDR1 SGHVS and CDR2 FQNEAQ. The CDR3 is CASSLESGTGGVYEQYF. The CDR3 DNA follows: TGTGCCAGCAGCTTAGAGTCCGGGACAGGGGGCGTATACGAGCAGTACTTC.

There are a few counts of this clonotype. J is TRBJ2-3 and V is TRBV4-2; D unresolved. The germline V gene encodes CDR1 LGHNA and CDR2 YNFKEQ. With 5 bases removed from V and 0 bases from J, the gap between germline ends came to 12 bases. This CDR3 is built from 15 residues. The CDR3 is CASSGSAWSTDTQYF. In nucleotides, the CDR3 is TGTGCCAGCAGCGGTTCAGCTTGGAGCACAGATACGCAGTATTTT.

This clonotype was counted between two and nine times. The chain has TRBV7-2 and TRBJ1-3; 9 nucleotides match TRBD1. V was clipped by 6 bases and J by 1 base; unmatched bases: 4. Germline V CDR1 and CDR2: SGHTA, FQGNSA. This CDR3 has 15 residues. The CDR3 region is CASRPGQGSGNTIYF. Here the CDR3 DNA reads TGTGCCAGCAGACCGGGACAGGGTTCTGGAAACACCATATATTTT.

In this sample, this clonotype turned up many times. The rearrangement links TRBV5-1 to TRBJ2-5, with 7 bases lining up with TRBD1. CDR1 and CDR2 from the germline V gene are SGHRS and YFSETQ. The CDR3 totals 14 residues. The trim removed 4 bases at V and 4 bases at J, leaving 7 bases unmatched. As DNA, the CDR3 is TGCGCCAGCAGCCTTGAGGGGGCGGGAGAGACCCAGTACTTC. This gives the protein CASSLEGAGETQYF.

This clonotype has at least ten counts. The V gene is TRBV20-1, the J gene TRBJ1-1; 8 bases fit TRBD1. Germline lookup yields CDR1 DFQATT and CDR2 SNEGSKA (reference sequence). Trimming removed 5 bases from V and 10 bases from J; junction bases left unmatched: 3. The CDR3 length is 10 residues. This chain's CDR3 is CSARRGRAFF. CDR3 bases: TGCAGTGCTCGCAGGGGGCGAGCTTTCTTT.

The chain is built from TRBV5-5 and TRBJ1-3; 8 nucleotides match TRBD1. Germline loops: CDR1 SGHKS, CDR2 YYEKEE (reference sequence). This CDR3 has 16 amino acids. The junction had 9 bases not matched to a gene; V was cut back by 3 bases and J by 4 bases. CDR3 DNA: TGTGCCAGCAGCTGGAAAAGAGGGACAGGCGGAAACACCATATATTTT. Translated: CASSWKRGTGGNTIYF.

The chain couples TRBV19 to TRBJ2-2, with TRBD2 matching 7 bases. CDR1 and CDR2 (germline): LNHDA, SQIVND (reference sequence). The junction had 9 bases not matched to a gene; V was cut back by 3 bases and J by 5 bases. This CDR3 is 16 amino acids long. CDR3 sequence (DNA): TGTGCCAGTAGTATCCTGGCGGGAGTTAGAACCGGGGAGCTGTTTTTT. Its translation is CASSILAGVRTGELFF.

There are a few counts of this clonotype. The J gene is TRBJ2-3, the V gene TRBV7-9; D gene unclear. The CDR3 has 13 residues. Trimming cost V 4 bases and J 1 base, with 6 bases left between them. The germline V gene has CDR1 SEHNR and CDR2 FQNEAQ (reference sequence). The chain's CDR3 is CASSSTRTDTQYF. In DNA form, the CDR3 reads TGTGCCAGCAGCTCAACCCGCACAGATACGCAGTATTTT. The whole variable domain, filled in from reference TRBV7-9 and TRBJ2-3, reads DTGVSQNPRHKITKRGQNVTFRCDPISEHNRLYWYRQTLGQGPEFLTYFQNEAQLEKSRLLSDRFSAERPKGSFSTLEIQRTEQGDSAMYLCASSSTRTDTQYFGPGTRLTVL.

This chain uses TRBV7-9 with TRBJ2-7; weak D call: TRBD1 (6 bases). Germline V gene data show CDR1 as SEHNR and CDR2 as FQNEAQ (reference sequence). Trimming cost V 4 bases and J 2 bases, with 18 bases left between them. This CDR3 has 16 residues. The CDR3 DNA is TGTGCCAGCAGCTCTACTTCAGGGGTCAACCCCTACGAGCAGTACGTC. Translation: CASSSTSGVNPYEQYV.

This clonotype was seen a few times. V and J are TRBV12-3 or TRBV12-4 and TRBJ1-1, with TRBD1 as a possible D gene (6 bases). The CDR3 spans 15 residues. V lost 1 base, J lost 4 bases, and 13 bases lay in between. The CDR3 nucleotides read TGTGCCAGCAGTTTAGGGGGGCGGGTCGCCACTGAAGCTTTCTTT. Translating it yields CASSLGGRVATEAFF.

This clonotype was picked up a small number of times. The rearrangement joins TRBV4-2 to TRBJ2-3; 14 bases are shared with TRBD2. Germline V gene sequence: CDR1 LGHNA, CDR2 YNFKEQ. V gave up 0 bases and J gave up 4 bases; unmatched junction bases: 9. The CDR3 runs 19 residues. The CDR3 sequence is CASSQDWTSGRTPADTQYF. The CDR3 coding sequence is TGTGCCAGCAGCCAAGATTGGACTAGCGGGAGGACTCCCGCAGATACGCAGTATTTT.

Written as DNA, the CDR3 is TGTGCCAGCAGCACCCAGCGGTTCTTC. Encoded protein: CASSTQRFF. This rearrangement joins TRBV21-1 to TRBJ2-1. TRBV21-1 constitutes a pseudogene. The CDR3 consists of 9 residues.

The chain couples TRBV15 to TRBJ1-5; TRBD1 is a possible D gene (5 bases). V gave up 2 bases and J gave up 5 bases, with 7 bases separating them. The germline V gene encodes CDR1 LNHNV and CDR2 YYDKDF (reference sequence). CDR3 length: 13 amino acids. The CDR3 loop reads CATSRQGYQPQHF. The CDR3 nucleotides are TGTGCCACCAGCAGACAGGGCTATCAGCCCCAGCATTTT.

The sample holds many counts of this clonotype. This sequence joins TRBV20-1 and TRBJ1-1; D gene uncertain. V gave up 2 bases and J gave up 7 bases, with 8 bases separating them. The CDR3 has 11 amino acids. Germline lookup yields CDR1 DFQATT and CDR2 SNEGSKA (reference sequence). The CDR3 DNA reads TGCAGTGCTAGACACCGACTTGAAGCTTTCTTT. As protein: CSARHRLEAFF.

The chain links TRBV18 to TRBJ1-5; perhaps TRBD1 as D (6 bases). Between the trimmed V and J ends, which lost 0 bases and 4 bases, there was a span of 13 bases. Looked up from germline, CDR1 is KGHSH and CDR2 is LQKENI. The CDR3 has 16 amino acids. CDR3 residues: CASSPPSGVGNQPQHF. The DNA of the CDR3 is TGTGCCAGCTCACCACCGTCAGGGGTGGGTAATCAGCCCCAGCATTTT.

This clonotype has a handful of counts. This chain uses TRBV28 with TRBJ1-1; 7 nucleotides line up with TRBD1. Germline CDR1 reads MDHEN; CDR2 reads SYDVKM. There are 12 residues in the CDR3. The trim removed 5 bases at V and 7 bases at J, leaving 4 bases unmatched. The CDR3, as DNA: TGTGCCAGCAGTAACGACAGGGATGAAGCTTTCTTT. Translating it yields CASSNDRDEAFF. Variable domain in full (rest from reference TRBV28 and TRBJ1-1): DVKVTQSSRYLVKRTGEKVFLECVQDMDHENMFWYRQDPGLGLRLIYFSYDVKMKEKGDIPEGYSVSREKKERFSLILESASTNQTSMYLCASSNDRDEAFFGQGTRLTVV.

The J gene is TRBJ2-3, the V gene TRBV11-2; no clear D gene. V was clipped by 1 base and J by 3 bases, with 11 bases between them. Germline CDR1 reads SGHAT; CDR2 reads FQNNGV. This CDR3 has 15 residues. The CDR3 region is CASSLASRITDTQYF. The CDR3 DNA follows: TGTGCCAGCAGCTTAGCAAGCAGGATAACAGATACGCAGTATTTT.

This clonotype was found many times. The chain uses TRBV7-2 and TRBJ1-6; D possibly corresponds to TRBD1 (6 bases). CDR1 is SGHTA and CDR2 is FQGNSA in the germline V gene. V lost 8 bases, J lost 4 bases, and 6 bases lay in between. This CDR3 has 12 residues. The CDR3 DNA reads TGTGCCAGCCAGGGGTATAATTCACCCCTCCACTTT. Amino acids: CASQGYNSPLHF.

This clonotype was seen only once. The rearrangement uses TRBV20-1 and TRBJ2-5; TRBD1 agrees at 7 bases. The CDR3 runs to 14 residues. The germline CDR1 and CDR2 sequences are DFQATT and SNEGSKA (reference sequence). V lost 3 bases and J lost 0; bases outside the gene matches: 4. The CDR3 coding sequence is TGCAGTGCTAGTCATACAGGGGACCAAGAGACCCAGTACTTC. Its translation is CSASHTGDQETQYF.

This clonotype was detected a few times. The chain joins TRBV20-1 to TRBJ2-1; no reliable D call. Germline-derived CDR1 and CDR2 are DFQATT and SNEGSKA (reference sequence). V was clipped by 3 bases and J by 6 bases, with 9 bases between them. CDR3 length: 12 amino acids. The CDR3 DNA is TGCAGTGCTAGTGGGCTCCTCAATGAGCAGTTCTTC. It codes for CSASGLLNEQFF.